This T cell receptor beta chain was obtained from a study of blood T cell repertoires in COVID-19. Study information: Samples representing acute and convalescent COVID-19 were sourced from the United States, Italy and Spain. T cells, B-cell-depleted T cells, or PBMCs supplied cDNA or gDNA.

The V and J ends lost 6 bases and 4 bases, in that order; junction bases with no gene match: 11. CDR1 MNHEY and CDR2 SVGEGT come from the germline V gene. The CDR3 loop spans 16 amino acids. As originally analysed: Scientists estimated how many nucleated cells there were by amplifying reference gene primers. Measured with immunoSEQ multiplex PCR; TCRdb has only the in-frame clones, and not every one. The V and J calls and clone size are taken from that table; D and trimming were inferred from the DNA. The table lists some 49,000 clones, under 95% of them singletons. This TCR was sampled from a man aged 65 to 85 with active COVID-19. Sequenced input: peripheral blood. The V call is TRBV6-2 or TRBV6-3, the J call TRBJ1-5, with 8 bases lining up with TRBD1. In nucleotides, the CDR3 is TGTGCCAGCAGCTTGACAGGGGCGGTGGGAAATCAGCCCCAGCATTTT. It specifies CASSLTGAVGNQPQHF.